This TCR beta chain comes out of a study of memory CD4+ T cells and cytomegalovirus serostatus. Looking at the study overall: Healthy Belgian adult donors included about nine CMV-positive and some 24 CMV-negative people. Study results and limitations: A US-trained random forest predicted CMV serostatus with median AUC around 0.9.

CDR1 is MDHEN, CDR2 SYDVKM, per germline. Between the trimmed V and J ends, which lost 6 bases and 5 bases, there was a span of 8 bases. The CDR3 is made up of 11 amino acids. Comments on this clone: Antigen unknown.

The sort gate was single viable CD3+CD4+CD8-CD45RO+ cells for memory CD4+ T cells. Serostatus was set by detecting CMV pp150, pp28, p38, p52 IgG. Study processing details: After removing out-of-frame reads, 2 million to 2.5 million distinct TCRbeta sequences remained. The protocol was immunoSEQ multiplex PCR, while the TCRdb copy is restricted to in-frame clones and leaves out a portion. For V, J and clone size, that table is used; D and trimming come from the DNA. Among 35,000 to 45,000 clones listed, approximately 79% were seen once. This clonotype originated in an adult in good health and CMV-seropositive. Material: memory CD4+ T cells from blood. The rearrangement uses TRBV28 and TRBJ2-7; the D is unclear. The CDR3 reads CASSLGHEQYF. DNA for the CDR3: TGTGCCAGCAGCTTAGGGCACGAGCAGTACTTC.